These T cell receptor beta chains were read from a single sample in a study of T cells in Graves' hyperthyroidism and ophthalmopathy. TCRdb re-derived calls from the multiplex PCR reads in MiXCR, one entry per CDR3 protein. The sample holds about 59,000 distinct CDR3 sequences, approximately 57% seen once. The sequenced sample was blood. These receptors originate from a woman in her sixties or seventies with Graves' ophthalmopathy. The CDR3 runs from the conserved cysteine through the conserved F or W. A D gene is named only where the DNA matches it firmly. Some rows mark clone size as missing; the rest say once, few, many or name a class of expanded clone.

>TRBV7-9|TRBD1|TRBJ2-3|.
CASSPGQGKQYF
TGTGCCAGCAGCCCAGGACAGGGGAAGCAGTATTTT
>TRBV10-3|TRBD2|TRBJ2-1|.
CAISDLAGGDEQFF
TGTGCCATCAGTGATCTAGCGGGAGGGGATGAGCAGTTCTTC
>TRBV19|.|TRBJ1-3|.
CASSIPGAGETIYF
TGTGCCAGTAGTATTCCAGGGGCCGGAGAGACCATATATTTT
>TRBV20-1|.|TRBJ2-1|many
CSAPGPSSYNEQFF
TGCAGTGCTCCAGGGCCGAGCTCCTACAATGAGCAGTTCTTC
>TRBV4-1|TRBD1|TRBJ1-4|many
CASSNYRGQGEKLFF
TGCGCCAGCAGCAACTACAGGGGGCAGGGTGAAAAACTGTTTTTT
>TRBV11-2|.|TRBJ2-7|.
CASSQELPDVTYEQYF
TGTGCCAGCAGCCAAGAACTACCCGACGTGACCTACGAGCAGTACTTC
>TRBV20-1|TRBD1|TRBJ2-5|many
CSARDLGQGHQETQYF
TGCAGTGCTAGAGATCTCGGACAGGGGCACCAAGAGACCCAGTACTTC
>TRBV6-1|TRBD2|TRBJ2-7|.
CASRGGLAGLYEQYF
TGTGCCAGCCGGGGGGGACTAGCGGGGCTCTACGAGCAGTACTTC
>TRBV20-1|TRBD2|TRBJ2-7|medium-sized
CSATRQREPYEQYF
TGCAGTGCTACCCGACAGCGGGAGCCCTACGAGCAGTACTTC
>TRBV5-5|.|TRBJ2-7|many
CASSLVVVIPTYEQYF
TGTGCCAGCAGCTTGGTAGTGGTAATCCCAACCTACGAGCAGTACTTC
>TRBV11-3|.|TRBJ1-1|.
CASSLRDGKAFF
TGTGCCAGCAGCCTTAGGGACGGTAAAGCTTTCTTT
>TRBV19|.|TRBJ1-5|once
CASSIERRINQPQHF
TGTGCCAGTAGTATAGAGCGACGGATCAATCAGCCCCAGCATTTT
>TRBV11-2|TRBD1|TRBJ2-7|many
CASSSDREEQYF
TGTGCCAGCAGTTCGGACAGGGAAGAGCAGTACTTC
>TRBV2|TRBD1|TRBJ2-7|once
CASTQGADEQYF
TGTGCCAGCACACAGGGGGCCGACGAGCAGTACTTC
>TRBV28|TRBD1|TRBJ2-2|many
CASSIHGTGFSGELFF
TGTGCCAGCAGCATTCACGGGACAGGGTTTTCCGGGGAGCTGTTTTTT
>TRBV6-2/TRBV6-3|.|TRBJ1-1|many
CASTHPNDPLNTEAFF
TGTGCCAGCACCCACCCAAATGACCCGCTGAACACTGAAGCTTTCTTT
>TRBV7-6|.|TRBJ2-2|many
CASSFLFSAGELFF
TGTGCCAGCAGCTTTCTTTTTAGCGCCGGGGAGCTGTTTTTT
>TRBV10-3|.|TRBJ2-1|once
CAIRIPQGNNEQFF
TGTGCCATCAGGATCCCTCAGGGGAACAATGAGCAGTTCTTC
>TRBV7-9|TRBD2|TRBJ2-3|many
CASSLQGTSGTDTQYF
TGTGCCAGCAGCTTACAAGGGACTAGCGGCACAGATACGCAGTATTTT
>TRBV2|.|TRBJ2-7|.
CASAGDTYEQYF
TGTGCCAGCGCAGGGGACACCTACGAGCAGTACTTC
>TRBV19|TRBD1|TRBJ2-3|.
CASSTPLRQGTDTQYF
TGTGCCAGTAGTACCCCTTTGCGACAGGGGACAGATACGCAGTATTTT
>TRBV5-1|.|TRBJ1-5|many
CASSSISNQPQHF
TGCGCCAGCAGCTCTATTAGCAATCAGCCCCAGCATTTT
>TRBV29-1|TRBD2|TRBJ2-2|many
CSVAAPLGGRVTGELFF
TGCAGCGTTGCGGCGCCCCTCGGCGGGAGGGTTACCGGGGAGCTGTTTTTT
>TRBV7-2|TRBD2|TRBJ2-7|many
CASSLTGGVYEQYF
TGTGCCAGCAGCTTAACCGGGGGGGTCTACGAGCAGTACTTC
>TRBV10-1|.|TRBJ1-1|many
CASKQGFGTEAFF
TGCGCCAGCAAACAGGGATTTGGCACTGAAGCTTTCTTT
>TRBV27|TRBD2|TRBJ2-1|many
CASSDRLAGPLNEQFF
TGTGCCAGCAGTGACCGACTAGCGGGACCACTCAATGAGCAGTTCTTC
>TRBV15|TRBD2|TRBJ2-5|.
CATGRASGRGGETQYF
TGTGCCACCGGCAGAGCTAGCGGGAGGGGCGGGGAGACCCAGTACTTC
>TRBV9|TRBD1|TRBJ1-4|many
CASNPTGATNEKLFF
TGTGCCAGCAACCCTACAGGGGCGACTAATGAAAAACTGTTTTTT
>TRBV12-5|.|TRBJ1-6|many
CASGFSNSPLHF
TGTGCTAGTGGTTTCAGTAATTCACCCCTCCACTTT
>TRBV11-2|.|TRBJ1-2|many
CASSSRQDYGYTF
TGTGCCAGCAGCTCGCGACAGGACTATGGCTACACCTTC
>TRBV7-9|TRBD2|TRBJ2-7|many
CASSPTGLAESYEQYF
TGTGCCAGCAGCCCGACGGGACTAGCGGAGTCCTACGAGCAGTACTTC
>TRBV5-6|TRBD2|TRBJ2-1|.
CASSLNVGTSGRASYNEQFF
TGTGCCAGCAGCTTGAACGTGGGGACTAGCGGGAGAGCCTCCTACAATGAGCAGTTCTTC
>TRBV12-3/TRBV12-4|TRBD1|TRBJ1-6|many
CASSSGQGNSPLHF
TGTGCCAGCAGTTCGGGACAGGGAAATTCACCCCTCCACTTT
>TRBV10-1|.|TRBJ1-5|.
CASLWGPQPQHF
TGCGCCAGCTTATGGGGGCCTCAGCCCCAGCATTTT
>TRBV6-2/TRBV6-3|TRBD1|TRBJ2-5|many
CASRPGQGDQETQYF
TGTGCCAGCAGACCCGGACAGGGCGACCAAGAGACCCAGTACTTC
>TRBV19|.|TRBJ1-1|.
CASSVRGKNTEAFF
TGTGCCAGTAGTGTCCGGGGGAAGAACACTGAAGCTTTCTTT
>TRBV28|TRBD1|TRBJ1-5|many
CASSNDRGNGNQPQHF
TGTGCCAGCAGTAACGACAGGGGGAATGGCAATCAGCCCCAGCATTTT
>TRBV14|TRBD1|TRBJ2-7|many
CASSLYQTGAGEQYF
TGTGCCAGCAGCCTATACCAAACAGGGGCCGGAGAGCAGTACTTC
>TRBV5-6|.|TRBJ1-1|many
CASSFPHIQGPRIEAFF
TGTGCCAGCAGCTTCCCCCATATACAGGGACCTCGGATTGAAGCTTTCTTT
>TRBV5-6|TRBD2|TRBJ2-7|few
CASSIRTSGRSHEQYF
TGTGCCAGCAGCATTAGGACTAGCGGGAGGTCCCACGAGCAGTACTTC
>TRBV19|.|TRBJ2-3|many
CASSMGIADLLGTQYF
TGTGCCAGTAGTATGGGAATAGCGGACCTGTTGGGTACGCAGTATTTT
>TRBV7-9|TRBD2|TRBJ2-1|.
CASSSGTSGVYNEQFF
TGTGCCAGCAGCTCAGGGACTAGCGGGGTCTACAATGAGCAGTTCTTC
>TRBV15|.|TRBJ2-6|few
CATSRDISGANVLTF
TGTGCCACCAGCAGGGACATCTCTGGGGCCAACGTCCTGACTTTC
>TRBV13|.|TRBJ1-6|many
CASSPTPDSYNSPLHF
TGTGCCAGCAGCCCTACACCAGACTCCTATAATTCACCCCTCCACTTT
>TRBV20-1|.|TRBJ2-7|.
CSARGARSSYEQYF
TGCAGTGCTAGAGGAGCAAGGAGCTCCTACGAGCAGTACTTC
>TRBV10-1|.|TRBJ2-3|.
CASSEGQGTQYF
TGCGCCAGCAGTGAGGGTCAGGGTACGCAGTATTTT
>TRBV3-1|.|TRBJ1-1|many
CASSHANTEAFF
TGTGCCAGCAGCCATGCGAACACTGAAGCTTTCTTT
>TRBV6-2/TRBV6-3|.|TRBJ1-2|many
CASSYPELRHYGYTF
TGTGCCAGCAGTTACCCTGAGCTAAGACACTATGGCTACACCTTC
>TRBV12-3/TRBV12-4|TRBD1|TRBJ1-4|many
CASSRGQMNEKLFF
TGTGCCAGCAGCCGGGGACAGATGAATGAAAAACTGTTTTTT
>TRBV4-1|.|TRBJ1-1|many
CASSQEDIGNTEAFF
TGCGCCAGCAGCCAAGAGGATATTGGGAACACTGAAGCTTTCTTT
>TRBV10-3|.|TRBJ1-2|.
CAIRGAMDGYTF
TGTGCCATCAGAGGGGCTATGGATGGCTACACCTTC